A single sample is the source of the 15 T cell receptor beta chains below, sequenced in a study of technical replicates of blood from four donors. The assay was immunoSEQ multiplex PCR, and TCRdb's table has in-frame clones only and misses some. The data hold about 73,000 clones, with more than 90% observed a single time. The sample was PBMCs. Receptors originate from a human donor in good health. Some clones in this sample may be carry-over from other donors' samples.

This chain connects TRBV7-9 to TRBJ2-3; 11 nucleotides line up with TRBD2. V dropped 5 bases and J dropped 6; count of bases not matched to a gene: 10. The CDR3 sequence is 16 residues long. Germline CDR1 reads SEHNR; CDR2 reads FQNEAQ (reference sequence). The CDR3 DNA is TGTGCCAGCAGCCCCCGACTAGCGGGGCACCAGGATACGCAGTATTTT. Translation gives CASSPRLAGHQDTQYF.

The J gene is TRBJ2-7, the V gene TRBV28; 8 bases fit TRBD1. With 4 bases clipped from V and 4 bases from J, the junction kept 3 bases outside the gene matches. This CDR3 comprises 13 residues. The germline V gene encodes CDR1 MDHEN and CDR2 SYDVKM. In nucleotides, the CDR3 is TGTGCCAGCAGTTCAGGGGGCAATTACGAGCAGTACTTC. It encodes CASSSGGNYEQYF. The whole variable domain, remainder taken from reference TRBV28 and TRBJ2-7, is DVKVTQSSRYLVKRTGEKVFLECVQDMDHENMFWYRQDPGLGLRLIYFSYDVKMKEKGDIPEGYSVSREKKERFSLILESASTNQTSMYLCASSSGGNYEQYFGPGTRLTVT.

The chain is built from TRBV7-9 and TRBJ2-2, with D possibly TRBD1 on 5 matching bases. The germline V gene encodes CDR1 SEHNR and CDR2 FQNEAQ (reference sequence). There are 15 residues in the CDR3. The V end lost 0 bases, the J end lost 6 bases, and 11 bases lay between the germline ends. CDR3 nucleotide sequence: TGTGCCAGCAGCTTAGCTAGGGGCGAGGCCGGGGAGCTGTTTTTT. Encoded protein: CASSLARGEAGELFF.

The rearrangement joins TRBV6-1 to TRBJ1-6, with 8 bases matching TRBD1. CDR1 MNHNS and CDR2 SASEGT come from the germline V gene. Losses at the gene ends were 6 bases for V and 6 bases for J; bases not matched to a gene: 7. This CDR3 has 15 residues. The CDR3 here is CASRGEQGVNSPLHF. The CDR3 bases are TGTGCCAGCAGGGGCGAACAGGGGGTTAATTCACCCCTCCACTTT.

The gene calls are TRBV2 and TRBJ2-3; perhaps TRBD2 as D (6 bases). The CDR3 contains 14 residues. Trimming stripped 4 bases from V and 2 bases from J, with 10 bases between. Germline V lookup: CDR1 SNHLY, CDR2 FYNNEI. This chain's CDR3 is CASSAGLTTDTQYF. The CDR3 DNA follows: TGTGCCAGCAGTGCGGGACTTACCACAGATACGCAGTATTTT.

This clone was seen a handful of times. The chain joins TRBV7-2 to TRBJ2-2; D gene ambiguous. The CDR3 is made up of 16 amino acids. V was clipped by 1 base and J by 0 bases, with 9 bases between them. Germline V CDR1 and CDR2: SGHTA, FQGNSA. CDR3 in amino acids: CASSLGPFANTGELFF. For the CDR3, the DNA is TGTGCCAGCAGCTTAGGTCCCTTCGCGAACACCGGGGAGCTGTTTTTT.

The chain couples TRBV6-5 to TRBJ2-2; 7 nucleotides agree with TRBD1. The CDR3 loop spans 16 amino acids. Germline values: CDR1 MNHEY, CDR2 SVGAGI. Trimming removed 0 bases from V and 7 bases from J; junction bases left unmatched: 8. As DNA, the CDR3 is TGTGCCAGCAGTTACTCTGGCAGGGGGAAAGTCGGGGAGCTGTTTTTT. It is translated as CASSYSGRGKVGELFF.

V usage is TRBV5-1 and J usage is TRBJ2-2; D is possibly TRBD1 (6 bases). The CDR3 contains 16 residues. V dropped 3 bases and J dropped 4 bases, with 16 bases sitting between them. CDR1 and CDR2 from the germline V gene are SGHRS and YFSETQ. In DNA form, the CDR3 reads TGCGCCAGCAGCTCCAGACCAGGGGTTAGCACCGGGGAGCTGTTTTTT. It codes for CASSSRPGVSTGELFF.

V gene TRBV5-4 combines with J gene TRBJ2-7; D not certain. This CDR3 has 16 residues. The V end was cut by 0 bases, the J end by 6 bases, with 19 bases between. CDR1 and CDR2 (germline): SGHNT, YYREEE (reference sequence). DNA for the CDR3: TGTGCCAGCAGCTTGGGCAATGCATACGAGAATCTCGAGCAGTACTTC. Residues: CASSLGNAYENLEQYF. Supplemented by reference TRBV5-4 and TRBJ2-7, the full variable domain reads ETGVTQSPTHLIKTRGQQVTLRCSSQSGHNTVSWYQQALGQGPQFIFQYYREEENGRGNFPPRFSGLQFPNYSSELNVNALELDDSALYLCASSLGNAYENLEQYFGPGTRLTVT.

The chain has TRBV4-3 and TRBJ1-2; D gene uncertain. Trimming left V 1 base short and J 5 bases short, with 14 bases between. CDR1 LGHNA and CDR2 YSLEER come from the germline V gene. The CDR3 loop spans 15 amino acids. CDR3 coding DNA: TGCGCCAGCAGCCAAGCCCTCTCGGGTGGGTATGGCTACACCTTC. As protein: CASSQALSGGYGYTF.

CDR3 loop: CATSETRGSTDTQYF. CDR3 nucleotides: TGTGCCACCAGTGAGACCAGGGGGAGCACAGATACGCAGTATTTT. The genes are TRBV15 and TRBJ2-3; 7 nucleotides agree with TRBD1. With V trimmed by 6 bases and J by 0 bases, 6 bases remained unmatched. CDR3 length: 15 residues. Germline CDR1 is LNHNV and CDR2 is YYDKDF (reference sequence).

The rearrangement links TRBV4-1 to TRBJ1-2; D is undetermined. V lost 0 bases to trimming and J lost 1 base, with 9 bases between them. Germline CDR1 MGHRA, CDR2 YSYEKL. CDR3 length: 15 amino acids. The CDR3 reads CASSQDPGYNYGYTF. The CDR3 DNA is TGCGCCAGCAGCCAAGACCCAGGATATAACTATGGCTACACCTTC.

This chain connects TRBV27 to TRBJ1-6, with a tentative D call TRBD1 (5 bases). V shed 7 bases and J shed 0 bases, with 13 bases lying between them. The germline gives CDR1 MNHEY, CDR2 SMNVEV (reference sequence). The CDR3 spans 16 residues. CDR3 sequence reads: CASTEDRSSYNSPLHF. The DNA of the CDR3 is TGTGCCAGCACCGAAGACAGAAGCTCCTATAATTCACCCCTCCACTTT.

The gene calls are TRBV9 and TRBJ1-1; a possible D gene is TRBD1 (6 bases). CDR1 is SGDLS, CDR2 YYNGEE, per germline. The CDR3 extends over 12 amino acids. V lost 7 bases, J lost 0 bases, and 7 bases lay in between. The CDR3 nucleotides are TGTGCCAGCTCAGGGGTGAACACTGAAGCTTTCTTT. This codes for CASSGVNTEAFF. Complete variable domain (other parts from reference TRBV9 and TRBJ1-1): DSGVTQTPKHLITATGQRVTLRCSPRSGDLSVYWYQQSLDQGLQFLIQYYNGEERAKGNILERFSAQQFPDLHSELNLSSLELGDSALYFCASSGVNTEAFFGQGTRLTVV.

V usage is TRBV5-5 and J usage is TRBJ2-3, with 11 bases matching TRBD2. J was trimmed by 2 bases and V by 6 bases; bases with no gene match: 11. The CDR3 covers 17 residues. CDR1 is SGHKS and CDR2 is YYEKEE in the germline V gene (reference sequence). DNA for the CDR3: TGTGCCAGCATGCCCCTTTTGACTAGCGGGAACACAGATACGCAGTATTTT. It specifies CASMPLLTSGNTDTQYF.